The rows below give T cell receptor beta chains drawn from one sample of a study of blood T cell repertoires in COVID-19. Profiling relied on immunoSEQ multiplex PCR, and the TCRdb table lists in-frame clones only, not all of them. The sample shows about 220,000 clones, about 80% of them seen only once. What was sequenced was PBMCs or T cells enriched from blood (not recorded which). The source is a woman between 45 and 60 years old who had been exposed to COVID-19. CDR3s include the opening cysteine and the closing phenylalanine or tryptophan. The D gene is left open where the match is weak. Clone sizes are given selectively: once, few, many, or a class where the clone is expanded.

v_gene	len	j_gene	d_gene	abundance	CDR3aa	CDR3nt
TRBV28	16	TRBJ1-4	.	.	CASSLYPRDLYEKLFF	TGTGCCAGCAGCCTTTACCCGCGGGACTTATATGAAAAACTGTTTTTT
TRBV11-2	17	TRBJ1-1	TRBD1	once	CASSLDWVGGEDTEAFF	TGTGCCAGCAGCTTAGATTGGGTAGGGGGCGAGGACACTGAAGCTTTCTTT
TRBV6-5	14	TRBJ2-1	.	.	CATTPPSSYNEQFF	TGTGCCACCACCCCCCCCAGCTCCTACAATGAGCAGTTCTTC
TRBV7-8	14	TRBJ2-5	TRBD2	.	CASSRGTTQETQYF	TGTGCCAGCAGCCGAGGGACTACCCAAGAGACCCAGTACTTC
TRBV18	16	TRBJ2-5	.	.	CASSPGKGAIQETQYF	TGTGCCAGCTCACCAGGGAAAGGGGCTATCCAAGAGACCCAGTACTTC
TRBV9	14	TRBJ2-7	.	.	CASSVGVVSYEQYF	TGTGCCAGCAGCGTCGGGGTTGTTTCCTACGAGCAGTACTTC
TRBV28	13	TRBJ2-2	.	.	CASSFGGGGELFF	TGTGCCAGCAGTTTCGGGGGTGGCGGGGAGCTGTTTTTT
TRBV7-2	13	TRBJ1-2	.	.	CASSLRQGYGYTF	TGTGCCAGCAGCTTACGGCAGGGCTATGGCTACACCTTC
TRBV5-1	15	TRBJ2-3	TRBD1	once	CASSLKQGAVDTQYF	TGCGCCAGCAGCTTGAAGCAGGGGGCAGTGGATACGCAGTATTTT
TRBV11-2	12	TRBJ2-1	.	.	CASSLGAFEQFF	TGTGCCAGCAGTCTAGGGGCTTTTGAGCAGTTCTTC
TRBV20-1	11	TRBJ2-7	.	.	CSATGAYEQYF	TGCAGTGCTACAGGGGCGTACGAGCAGTACTTC
TRBV3-1/TRBV3-2	13	TRBJ1-1	.	.	CASSSRGVTEAFF	TGTGCCAGCAGCTCCCGGGGAGTCACTGAAGCTTTCTTT
TRBV3-1/TRBV3-2	13	TRBJ1-5	TRBD1	once	CASSRDREQPQHF	TGTGCCAGCAGCCGCGACAGGGAACAGCCCCAGCATTTT
TRBV19	17	TRBJ2-6	TRBD1	.	CASSSMTGGTGANVLTF	TGTGCCAGTAGTAGCATGACAGGGGGAACTGGGGCCAACGTCCTGACTTTC
TRBV6-6	17	TRBJ2-5	TRBD2	.	CASSPPGLAGPQETQYF	TGTGCCAGCAGTCCCCCCGGACTAGCGGGCCCCCAAGAGACCCAGTACTTC
TRBV2	13	TRBJ1-1	.	.	CASLSRVVTEAFF	TGTGCCAGCCTCTCTCGGGTGGTCACTGAAGCTTTCTTT
TRBV4-3	16	TRBJ1-6	TRBD1	.	CASSQDGGTGGPPLHF	TGCGCCAGCAGCCAAGATGGGGGGACAGGGGGTCCACCCCTCCACTTT
TRBV5-1	15	TRBJ2-1	.	.	CASSSRDSSSGEQFF	TGCGCCAGCAGCTCGAGGGACTCCTCCTCTGGTGAGCAGTTCTTC
TRBV29-1	14	TRBJ2-4	.	.	CSVQGRLLENIQYF	TGCAGCGTCCAGGGCAGGCTCCTTGAAAACATTCAGTACTTC
TRBV4-1	14	TRBJ1-4	.	few	CASSQETSPQKLFF	TGCGCCAGCAGCCAAGAGACTTCCCCACAAAAACTGTTTTTT
TRBV19	16	TRBJ2-2	.	once	CASTTTGAVNTGELFF	TGTGCCAGTACCACGACTGGGGCCGTTAACACCGGGGAGCTGTTTTTT
TRBV13	15	TRBJ1-1	TRBD1	.	CASSMRTGRNTEAFF	TGTGCCAGCAGCATGAGGACAGGGCGGAACACTGAAGCTTTCTTT
TRBV6-2/TRBV6-3	14	TRBJ2-7	.	.	CASSLIGRFYEQYF	TGTGCCAGCAGTTTAATTGGGCGATTCTACGAGCAGTACTTC
TRBV11-3	13	TRBJ2-1	.	.	CASSLTAYNEQFF	TGTGCCAGCAGCTTAACAGCTTACAATGAGCAGTTCTTC
TRBV6-5	11	TRBJ1-1	.	few	CASSFGTEAFF	TGTGCCAGCAGTTTCGGCACTGAAGCTTTCTTT
TRBV3-1/TRBV3-2	15	TRBJ2-7	.	.	CASSRSRTEHYEQYF	TGTGCCAGCAGCCGCAGCCGGACAGAGCACTACGAGCAGTACTTC
TRBV7-9	13	TRBJ2-1	.	.	CASSPRLEDEQFF	TGTGCCAGCAGTCCCCGGTTAGAGGATGAGCAGTTCTTC
TRBV6-2/TRBV6-3	14	TRBJ2-5	.	.	CASSRRLAQETQYF	TGTGCCAGCAGCCGACGACTCGCACAAGAGACCCAGTACTTC
TRBV5-6	15	TRBJ2-5	.	.	CASSFTRDSQETQYF	TGTGCCAGCAGCTTTACCCGGGACTCACAAGAGACCCAGTACTTC
TRBV6-2/TRBV6-3	15	TRBJ1-2	.	.	CASSYPGQSSDGYTF	TGTGCCAGCAGTTACCCCGGACAGTCCTCGGATGGCTACACCTTC
TRBV18	15	TRBJ1-1	.	.	CASSPAGGQNTEAFF	TGTGCCAGCTCACCAGCGGGGGGTCAGAACACTGAAGCTTTCTTT
TRBV18	13	TRBJ1-2	.	few	CASSPGSSYGYTF	TGTGCCAGCTCACCAGGGAGTAGCTATGGCTACACCTTC
TRBV6-5	14	TRBJ1-1	.	.	CASQKDSSNTEAFF	TGTGCCAGCCAGAAGGACAGCTCGAACACTGAAGCTTTCTTT
TRBV5-5	13	TRBJ2-7	.	.	CASSLPGVEEQYF	TGTGCCAGCAGCTTGCCAGGGGTTGAAGAGCAGTACTTC
TRBV19	16	TRBJ2-7	TRBD2	.	CASSRAYGTSPHEQYF	TGTGCCAGTAGTAGGGCATACGGGACTAGCCCTCACGAGCAGTACTTC
TRBV4-3	16	TRBJ2-2	.	.	CASSQETAPNTGELFF	TGCGCCAGCAGCCAAGAGACTGCACCGAACACCGGGGAGCTGTTTTTT
TRBV7-9	16	TRBJ2-3	.	.	CASSILGLIITDTQYF	TGTGCCAGCAGCATTCTCGGACTGATTATCACAGATACGCAGTATTTT
TRBV10-3	14	TRBJ1-1	.	.	CAISEPDRGTEAFF	TGTGCCATCAGTGAGCCAGATAGGGGCACTGAAGCTTTCTTT
TRBV19	16	TRBJ1-2	TRBD1	.	CASSITGTGSNYGYTF	TGTGCCAGTAGTATCACCGGGACAGGGTCTAACTATGGCTACACCTTC
TRBV2	16	TRBJ1-6	.	.	CASSELGGVGNSPLHF	TGTGCCAGCAGTGAACTTGGAGGGGTTGGGAATTCACCCCTCCACTTT
TRBV28	15	TRBJ1-4	.	.	CASRGRPGGLEKLFF	TGTGCCAGCAGGGGGAGACCGGGGGGTTTGGAAAAACTGTTTTTT
TRBV5-1	15	TRBJ2-7	TRBD1	.	CASSLDGQGGYEQYF	TGCGCCAGCAGCTTGGACGGACAGGGAGGCTACGAGCAGTACTTC
TRBV7-2	15	TRBJ1-1	TRBD1	.	CASSLGHRGDTEAFF	TGTGCCAGCAGCTTAGGCCACAGGGGGGACACTGAAGCTTTCTTT
TRBV10-3	12	TRBJ1-1	.	.	CASSGVNTEAFF	TGTGCCAGCTCAGGGGTGAACACTGAAGCTTTCTTT